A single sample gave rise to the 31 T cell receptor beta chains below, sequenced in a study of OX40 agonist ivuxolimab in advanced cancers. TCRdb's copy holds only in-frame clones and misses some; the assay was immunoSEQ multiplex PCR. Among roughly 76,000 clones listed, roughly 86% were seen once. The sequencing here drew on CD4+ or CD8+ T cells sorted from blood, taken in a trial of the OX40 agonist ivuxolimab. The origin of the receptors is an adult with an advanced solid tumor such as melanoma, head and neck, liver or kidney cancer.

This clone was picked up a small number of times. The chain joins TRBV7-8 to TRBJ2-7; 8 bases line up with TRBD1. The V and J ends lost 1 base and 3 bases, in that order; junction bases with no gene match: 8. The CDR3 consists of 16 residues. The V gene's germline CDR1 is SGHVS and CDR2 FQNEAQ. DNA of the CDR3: TGTGCCAGCAGCTTAGATACGGGACAGGTCCACTACGAGCAGTACTTC. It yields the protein CASSLDTGQVHYEQYF. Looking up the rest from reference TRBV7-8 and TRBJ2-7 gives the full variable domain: GAGVSQSPRYKVAKRGQDVALRCDPISGHVSLFWYQQALGQGPEFLTYFQNEAQLDKSGLPSDRFFAERPEGSVSTLKIQRTQQEDSAVYLCASSLDTGQVHYEQYFGPGTRLTVT.

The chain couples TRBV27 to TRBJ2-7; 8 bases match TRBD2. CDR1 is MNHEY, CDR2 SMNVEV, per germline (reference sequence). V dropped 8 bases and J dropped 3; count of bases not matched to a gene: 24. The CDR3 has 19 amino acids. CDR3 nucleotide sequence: TGTGCCAGCTCGCTTCAGTTCTTTGCGCGGGGGGATCGTGACTACGAGCAGTACTTC. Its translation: CASSLQFFARGDRDYEQYF.

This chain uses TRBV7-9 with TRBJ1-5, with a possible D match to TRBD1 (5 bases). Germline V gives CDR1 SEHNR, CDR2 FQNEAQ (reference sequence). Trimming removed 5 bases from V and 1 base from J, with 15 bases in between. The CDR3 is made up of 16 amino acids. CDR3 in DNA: TGTGCCAGCAGCCCACTGGGGGAAAAAAGCAATCAGCCCCAGCATTTT. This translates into CASSPLGEKSNQPQHF.

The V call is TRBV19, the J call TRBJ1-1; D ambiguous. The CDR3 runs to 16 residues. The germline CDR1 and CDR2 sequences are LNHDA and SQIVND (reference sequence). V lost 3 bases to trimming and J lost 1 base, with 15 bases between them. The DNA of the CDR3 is TGTGCCAGTAGTATCCTTCTGGCGGATGGGAACACTGAAGCTTTCTTT. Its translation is CASSILLADGNTEAFF.

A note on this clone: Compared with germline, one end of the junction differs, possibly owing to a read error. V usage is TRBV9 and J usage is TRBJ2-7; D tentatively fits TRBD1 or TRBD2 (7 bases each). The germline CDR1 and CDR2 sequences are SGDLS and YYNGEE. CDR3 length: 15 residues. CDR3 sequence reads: CASSVDQRDRTGLSF. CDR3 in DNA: TGTGCCAGCAGCGTAGACCAGCGGGACAGAACAGGGTTGAGCTTC.

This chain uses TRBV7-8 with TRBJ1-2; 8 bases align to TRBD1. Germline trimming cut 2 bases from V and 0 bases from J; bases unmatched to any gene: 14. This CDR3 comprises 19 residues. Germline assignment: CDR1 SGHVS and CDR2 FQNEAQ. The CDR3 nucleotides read TGTGCCAGCAGCTTATTTGGACCGGCCGGGACAGGAGCTAACTATGGCTACACCTTC. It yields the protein CASSLFGPAGTGANYGYTF.

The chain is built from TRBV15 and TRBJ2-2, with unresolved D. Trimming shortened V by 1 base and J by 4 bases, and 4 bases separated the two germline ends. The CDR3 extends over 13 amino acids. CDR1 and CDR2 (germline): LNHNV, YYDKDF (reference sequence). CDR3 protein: CATSRVTTGELFF. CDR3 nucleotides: TGTGCCACCAGCAGAGTTACCACCGGGGAGCTGTTTTTT.

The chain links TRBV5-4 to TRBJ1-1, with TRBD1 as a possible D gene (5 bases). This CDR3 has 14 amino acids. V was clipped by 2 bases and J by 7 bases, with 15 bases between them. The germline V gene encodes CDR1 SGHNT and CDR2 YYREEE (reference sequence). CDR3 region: CASSLPNRRNEAFF. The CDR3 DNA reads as TGTGCCAGCAGCTTACCAAACAGGAGGAATGAAGCTTTCTTT.

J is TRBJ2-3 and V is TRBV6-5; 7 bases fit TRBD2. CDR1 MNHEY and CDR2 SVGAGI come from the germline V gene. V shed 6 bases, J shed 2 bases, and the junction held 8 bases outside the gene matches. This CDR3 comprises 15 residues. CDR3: CASSRLAAPTDTQYF. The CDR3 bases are TGTGCCAGCAGCCGCCTAGCGGCGCCCACAGATACGCAGTATTTT.

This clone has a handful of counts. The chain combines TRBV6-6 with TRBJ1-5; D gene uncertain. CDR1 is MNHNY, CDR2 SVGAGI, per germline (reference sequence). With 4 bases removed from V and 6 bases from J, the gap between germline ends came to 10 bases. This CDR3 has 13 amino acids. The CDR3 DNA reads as TGTGCCAGCAGTTCGGGTGTTATTCAGCCCCAGCATTTT. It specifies CASSSGVIQPQHF.

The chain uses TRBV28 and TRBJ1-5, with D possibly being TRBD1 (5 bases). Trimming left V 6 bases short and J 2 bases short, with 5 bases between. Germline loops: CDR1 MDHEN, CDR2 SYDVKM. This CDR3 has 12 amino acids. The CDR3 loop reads CASRGGNQPQHF. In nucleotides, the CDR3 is TGTGCCAGCAGAGGGGGCAATCAGCCCCAGCATTTT.

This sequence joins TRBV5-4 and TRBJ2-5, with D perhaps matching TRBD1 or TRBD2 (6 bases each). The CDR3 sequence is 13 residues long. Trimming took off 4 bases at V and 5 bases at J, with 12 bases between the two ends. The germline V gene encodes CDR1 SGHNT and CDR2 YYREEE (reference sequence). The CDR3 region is CASSLRGAETQYF. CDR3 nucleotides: TGTGCCAGCAGCCTTAGGGGGGCTGAGACCCAGTACTTC. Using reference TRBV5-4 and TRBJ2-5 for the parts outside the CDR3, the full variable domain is ETGVTQSPTHLIKTRGQQVTLRCSSQSGHNTVSWYQQALGQGPQFIFQYYREEENGRGNFPPRFSGLQFPNYSSELNVNALELDDSALYLCASSLRGAETQYFGPGTRLLVL.

CDR3 bases: TGTGCCAGCAGTCCCAGGGGACGTCTACATGGCTACACCTTC. Residues: CASSPRGRLHGYTF. V usage is TRBV28 and J usage is TRBJ1-2, with D maybe TRBD1 (6 bases). V dropped 5 bases and J dropped 6 bases, with 16 bases sitting between them. The CDR3 extends over 14 amino acids. CDR1 MDHEN and CDR2 SYDVKM come from the germline V gene.

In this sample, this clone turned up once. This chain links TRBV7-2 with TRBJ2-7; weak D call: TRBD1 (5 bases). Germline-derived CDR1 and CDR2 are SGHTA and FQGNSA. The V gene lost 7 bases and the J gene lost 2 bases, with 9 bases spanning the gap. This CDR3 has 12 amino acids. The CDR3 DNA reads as TGTGCCAGCACTACAGGTACCTACGAGCAGTACTTC. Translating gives CASTTGTYEQYF.

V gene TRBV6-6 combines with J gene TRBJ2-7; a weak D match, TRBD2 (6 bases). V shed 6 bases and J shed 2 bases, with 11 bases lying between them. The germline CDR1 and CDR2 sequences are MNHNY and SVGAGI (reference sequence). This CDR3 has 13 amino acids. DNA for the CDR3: TGTGCCAGCAGGCGGGACTTAACCTACGAGCAGTACTTC. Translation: CASRRDLTYEQYF.

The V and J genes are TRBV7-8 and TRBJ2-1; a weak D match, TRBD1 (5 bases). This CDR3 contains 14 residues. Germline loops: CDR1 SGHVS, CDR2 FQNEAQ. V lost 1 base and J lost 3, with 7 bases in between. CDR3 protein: CASSLDRNYNEQFF. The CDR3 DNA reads TGTGCCAGCAGCTTAGACAGGAACTACAATGAGCAGTTCTTC.

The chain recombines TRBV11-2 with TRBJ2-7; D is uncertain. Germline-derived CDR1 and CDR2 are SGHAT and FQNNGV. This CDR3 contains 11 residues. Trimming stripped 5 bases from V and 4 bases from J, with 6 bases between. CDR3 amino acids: CASSTSYEQYF. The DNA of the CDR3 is TGTGCCAGCAGCACATCGTACGAGCAGTACTTC.

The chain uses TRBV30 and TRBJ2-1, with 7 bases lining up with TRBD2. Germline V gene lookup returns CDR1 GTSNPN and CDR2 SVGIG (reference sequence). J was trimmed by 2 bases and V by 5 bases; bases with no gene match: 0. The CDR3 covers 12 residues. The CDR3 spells CAWGLAYNEQFF. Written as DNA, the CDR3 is TGTGCCTGGGGACTAGCCTACAATGAGCAGTTCTTC. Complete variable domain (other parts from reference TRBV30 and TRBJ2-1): SQTIHQWPATLVQPVGSPLSLECTVEGTSNPNLYWYRQAAGRGLQLLFYSVGIGQISSEVPQNLSASRPQDRQFILSSKKLLLSDSGFYLCAWGLAYNEQFFGPGTRLTVL.

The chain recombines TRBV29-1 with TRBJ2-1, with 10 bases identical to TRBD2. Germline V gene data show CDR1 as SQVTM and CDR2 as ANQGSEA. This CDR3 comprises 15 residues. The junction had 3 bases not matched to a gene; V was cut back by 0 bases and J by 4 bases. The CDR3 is CSVEERAGGYNEQFF. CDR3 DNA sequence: TGCAGCGTTGAAGAAAGAGCGGGAGGGTACAATGAGCAGTTCTTC.

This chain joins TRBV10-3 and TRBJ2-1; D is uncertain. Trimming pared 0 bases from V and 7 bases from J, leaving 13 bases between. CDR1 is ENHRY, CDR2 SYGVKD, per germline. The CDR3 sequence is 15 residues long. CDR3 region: CAISESLFRPNEQFF. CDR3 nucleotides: TGTGCCATCAGTGAGTCCCTTTTTCGCCCAAATGAGCAGTTCTTC.

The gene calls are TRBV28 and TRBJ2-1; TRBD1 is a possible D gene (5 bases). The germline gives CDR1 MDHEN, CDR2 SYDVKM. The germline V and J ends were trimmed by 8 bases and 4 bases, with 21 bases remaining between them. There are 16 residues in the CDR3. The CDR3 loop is CASLYPGSGSYNEQFF. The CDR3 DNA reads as TGTGCCAGCCTTTACCCCGGGTCAGGGTCTTACAATGAGCAGTTCTTC.

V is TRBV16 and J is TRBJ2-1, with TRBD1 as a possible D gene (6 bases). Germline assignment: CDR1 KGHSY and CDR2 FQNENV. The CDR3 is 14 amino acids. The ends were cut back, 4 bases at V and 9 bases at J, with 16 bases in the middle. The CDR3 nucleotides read TGTGCCAGCAGCCCTTCAGGGGTAGTGGTTGAGCAGTTCTTC. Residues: CASSPSGVVVEQFF.

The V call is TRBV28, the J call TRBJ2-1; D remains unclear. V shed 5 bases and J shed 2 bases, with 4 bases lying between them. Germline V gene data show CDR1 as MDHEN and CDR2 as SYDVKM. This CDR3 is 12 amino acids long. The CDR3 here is CASSGPYNEQFF. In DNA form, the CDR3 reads TGTGCCAGCAGTGGTCCCTACAATGAGCAGTTCTTC.

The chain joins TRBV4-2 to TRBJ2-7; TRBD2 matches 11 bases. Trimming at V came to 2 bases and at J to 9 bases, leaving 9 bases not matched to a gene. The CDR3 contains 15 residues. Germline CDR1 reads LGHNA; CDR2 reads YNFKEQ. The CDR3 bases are TGTGCCAGCAGCCAACTCCTAGCGGGGGGTGGAGGGCAGTACTTC. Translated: CASSQLLAGGGGQYF.

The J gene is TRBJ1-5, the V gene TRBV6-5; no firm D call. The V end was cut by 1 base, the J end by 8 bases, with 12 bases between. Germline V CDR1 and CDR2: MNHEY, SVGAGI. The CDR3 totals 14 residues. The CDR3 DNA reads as TGTGCCAGCAGTTACTTAGGCCGGGAGGAGCCCCAGCATTTT. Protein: CASSYLGREEPQHF.

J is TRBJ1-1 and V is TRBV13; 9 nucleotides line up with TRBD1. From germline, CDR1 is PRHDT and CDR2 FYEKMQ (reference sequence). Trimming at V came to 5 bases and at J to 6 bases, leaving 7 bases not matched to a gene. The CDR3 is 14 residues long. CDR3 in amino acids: CASSVQGARPEAFF. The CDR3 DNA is TGTGCCAGCAGCGTACAGGGGGCGCGCCCTGAAGCTTTCTTT.

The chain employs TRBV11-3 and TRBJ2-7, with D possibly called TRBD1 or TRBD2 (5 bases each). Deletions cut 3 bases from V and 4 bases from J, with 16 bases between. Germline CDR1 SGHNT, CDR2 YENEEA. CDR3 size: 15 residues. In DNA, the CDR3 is TGTGCCAGCAGCTTGGGTTCTGGTGAGGGGTACGAGCAGTACTTC. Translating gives CASSLGSGEGYEQYF.

The CDR3 loop is CASSLWGVGGAKGYTF. The CDR3 DNA sequence: TGTGCCAGCAGTTTATGGGGGGTAGGGGGGGCTAAAGGCTACACCTTC. The chain recombines TRBV27 with TRBJ1-2; tentatively, D is TRBD1 (6 bases). Trimming took 1 base from V and 8 from J, leaving 20 bases between them. The germline CDR1 and CDR2 sequences are MNHEY and SMNVEV (reference sequence). The CDR3 length is 16 residues.

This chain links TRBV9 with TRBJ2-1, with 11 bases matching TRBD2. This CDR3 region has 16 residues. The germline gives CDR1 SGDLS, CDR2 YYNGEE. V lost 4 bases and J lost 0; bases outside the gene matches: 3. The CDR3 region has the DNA TGTGCCAGCAGCCCAACTAGCGGGAGCTCCTACAATGAGCAGTTCTTC. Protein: CASSPTSGSSYNEQFF.

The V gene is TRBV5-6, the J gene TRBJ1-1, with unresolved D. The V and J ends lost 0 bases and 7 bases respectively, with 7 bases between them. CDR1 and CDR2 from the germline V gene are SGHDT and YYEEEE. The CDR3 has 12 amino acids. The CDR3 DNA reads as TGTGCCAGCAGCTTGGGGAGGAGTGAAGCTTTCTTT. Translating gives CASSLGRSEAFF.

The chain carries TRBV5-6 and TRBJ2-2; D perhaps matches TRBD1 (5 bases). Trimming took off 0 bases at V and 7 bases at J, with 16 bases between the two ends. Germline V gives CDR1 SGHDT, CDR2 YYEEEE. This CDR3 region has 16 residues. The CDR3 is CASSLGSLGVVGELFF. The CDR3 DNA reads TGTGCCAGCAGCTTGGGGTCCTTAGGGGTTGTCGGGGAGCTGTTTTTT.